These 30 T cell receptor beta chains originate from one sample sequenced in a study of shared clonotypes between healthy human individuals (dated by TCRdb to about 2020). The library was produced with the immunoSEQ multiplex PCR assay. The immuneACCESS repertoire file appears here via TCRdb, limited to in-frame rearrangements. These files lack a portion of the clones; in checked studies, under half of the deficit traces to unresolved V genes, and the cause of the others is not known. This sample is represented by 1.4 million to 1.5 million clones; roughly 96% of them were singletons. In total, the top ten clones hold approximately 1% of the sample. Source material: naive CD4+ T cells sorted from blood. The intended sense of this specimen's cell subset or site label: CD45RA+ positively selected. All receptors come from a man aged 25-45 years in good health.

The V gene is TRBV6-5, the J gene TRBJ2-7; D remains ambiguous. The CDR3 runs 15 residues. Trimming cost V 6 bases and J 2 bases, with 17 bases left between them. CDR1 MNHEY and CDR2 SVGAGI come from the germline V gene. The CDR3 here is CASRYKFPLTYEQYF. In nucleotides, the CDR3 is TGTGCCAGCAGGTACAAGTTTCCCTTGACCTACGAGCAGTACTTC.

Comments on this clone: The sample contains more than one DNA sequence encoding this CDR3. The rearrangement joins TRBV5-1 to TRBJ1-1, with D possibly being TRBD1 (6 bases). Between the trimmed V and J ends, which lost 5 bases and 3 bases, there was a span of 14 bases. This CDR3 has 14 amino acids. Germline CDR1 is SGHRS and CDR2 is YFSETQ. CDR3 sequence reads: CASRKQGEYTEAFF. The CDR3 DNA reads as TGCGCCAGCAGGAAACAGGGAGAATACACTGAAGCTTTCTTT.

DNA of the CDR3: TGTGCCAGCAGCTTACGCGCCGGGACAGGGGTCTACGAGCAGTACTTC. It encodes CASSLRAGTGVYEQYF. The chain combines TRBV7-2 with TRBJ2-7; 10 bases match TRBD1. Germline V gene lookup returns CDR1 SGHTA and CDR2 FQGNSA. V was pared by 2 bases and J by 3 bases, with 7 bases of the junction left unmatched. This CDR3 has 16 amino acids.

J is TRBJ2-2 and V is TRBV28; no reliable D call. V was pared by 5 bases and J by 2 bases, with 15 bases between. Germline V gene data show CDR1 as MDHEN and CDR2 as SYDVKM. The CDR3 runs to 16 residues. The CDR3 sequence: CASSPRVGLNTGELFF. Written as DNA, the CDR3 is TGTGCCAGCAGTCCTCGGGTAGGGCTTAACACCGGGGAGCTGTTTTTT.

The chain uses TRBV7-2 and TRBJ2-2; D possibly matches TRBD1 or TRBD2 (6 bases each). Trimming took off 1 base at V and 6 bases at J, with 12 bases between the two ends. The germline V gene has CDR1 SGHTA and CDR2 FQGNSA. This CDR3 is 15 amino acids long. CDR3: CASSLGIGGPGELFF. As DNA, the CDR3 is TGTGCCAGCAGCTTAGGAATAGGGGGGCCCGGGGAGCTGTTTTTT.

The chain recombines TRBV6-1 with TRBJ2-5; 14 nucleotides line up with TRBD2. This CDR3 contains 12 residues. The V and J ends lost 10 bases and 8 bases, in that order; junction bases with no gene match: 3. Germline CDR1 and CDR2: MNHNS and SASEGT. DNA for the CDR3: TGTGCCACCGGGACTAGCGGGAGAACCCAGTACTTC. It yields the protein CATGTSGRTQYF.

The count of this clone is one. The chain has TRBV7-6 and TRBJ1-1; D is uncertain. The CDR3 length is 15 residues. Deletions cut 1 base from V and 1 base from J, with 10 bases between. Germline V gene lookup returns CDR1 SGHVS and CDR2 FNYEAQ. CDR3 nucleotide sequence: TGTGCCAGCAGCTTAGTACACGGATCGAACACTGAAGCTTTCTTT. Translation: CASSLVHGSNTEAFF.

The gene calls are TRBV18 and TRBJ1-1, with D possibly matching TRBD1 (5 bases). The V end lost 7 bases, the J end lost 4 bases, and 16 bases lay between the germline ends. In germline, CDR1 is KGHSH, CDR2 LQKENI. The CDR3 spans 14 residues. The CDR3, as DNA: TGTGCCAGCTTTCCTCAGGGTCGCGGCACTGAAGCTTTCTTT. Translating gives CASFPQGRGTEAFF.

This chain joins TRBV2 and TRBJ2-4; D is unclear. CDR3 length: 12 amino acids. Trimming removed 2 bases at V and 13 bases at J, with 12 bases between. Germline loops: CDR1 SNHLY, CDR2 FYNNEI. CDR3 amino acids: CASSELDGSQYF. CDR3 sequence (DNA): TGTGCCAGCAGTGAACTTGACGGCAGCCAGTACTTC.

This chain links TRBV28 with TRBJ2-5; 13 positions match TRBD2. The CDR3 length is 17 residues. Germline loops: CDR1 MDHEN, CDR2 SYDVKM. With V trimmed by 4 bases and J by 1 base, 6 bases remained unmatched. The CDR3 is CASSSTSGRSPQETQYF. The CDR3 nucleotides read TGTGCCAGCAGTTCGACTAGCGGGAGGTCTCCCCAAGAGACCCAGTACTTC. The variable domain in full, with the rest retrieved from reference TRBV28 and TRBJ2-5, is DVKVTQSSRYLVKRTGEKVFLECVQDMDHENMFWYRQDPGLGLRLIYFSYDVKMKEKGDIPEGYSVSREKKERFSLILESASTNQTSMYLCASSSTSGRSPQETQYFGPGTRLLVL.

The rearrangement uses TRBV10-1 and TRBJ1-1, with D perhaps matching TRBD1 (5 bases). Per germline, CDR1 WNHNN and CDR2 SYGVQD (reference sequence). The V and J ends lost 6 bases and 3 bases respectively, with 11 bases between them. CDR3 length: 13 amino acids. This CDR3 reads CASRLDMYTEAFF. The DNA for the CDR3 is TGCGCCAGCAGACTGGACATGTACACTGAAGCTTTCTTT.

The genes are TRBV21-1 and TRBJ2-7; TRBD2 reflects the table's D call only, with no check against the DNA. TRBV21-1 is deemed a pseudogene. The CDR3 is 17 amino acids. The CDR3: CASSKGKRDAFSYEQYF. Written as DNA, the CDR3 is TGTGCCAGCAGCAAAGGAAAGCGGGACGCCTTCTCCTACGAGCAGTACTTC.

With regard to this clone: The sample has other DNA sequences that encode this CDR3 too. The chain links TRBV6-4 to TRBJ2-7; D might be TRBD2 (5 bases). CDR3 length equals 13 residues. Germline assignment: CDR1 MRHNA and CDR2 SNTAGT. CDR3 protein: CASARDSSYEQYF. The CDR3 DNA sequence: TGTGCTAGCGCTCGGGATTCCTCCTACGAGCAGTACTTC.

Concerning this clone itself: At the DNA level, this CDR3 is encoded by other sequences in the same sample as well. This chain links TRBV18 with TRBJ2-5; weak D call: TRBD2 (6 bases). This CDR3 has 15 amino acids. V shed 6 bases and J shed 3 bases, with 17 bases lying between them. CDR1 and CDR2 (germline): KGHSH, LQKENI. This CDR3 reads CASSPPGLAKETQYF. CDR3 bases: TGTGCCAGCTCGCCGCCGGGGCTAGCGAAAGAGACCCAGTACTTC.

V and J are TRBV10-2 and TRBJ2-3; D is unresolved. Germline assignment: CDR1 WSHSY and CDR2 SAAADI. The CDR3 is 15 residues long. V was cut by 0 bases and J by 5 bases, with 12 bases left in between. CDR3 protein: CASSESKVYGDTQYF. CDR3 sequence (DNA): TGCGCCAGCAGTGAGTCGAAAGTGTATGGAGATACGCAGTATTTT.

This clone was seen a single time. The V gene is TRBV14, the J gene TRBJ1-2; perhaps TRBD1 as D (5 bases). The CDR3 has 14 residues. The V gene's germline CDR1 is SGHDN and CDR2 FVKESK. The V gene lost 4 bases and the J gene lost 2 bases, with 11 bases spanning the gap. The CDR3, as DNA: TGTGCCAGCAGCCGTCAAGACAGCAACTATGGCTACACCTTC. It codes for CASSRQDSNYGYTF.

The CDR3, as DNA: TGTGCCAGCAGCCCCAGGGCTGCGGCGTTAGCCAAAAACATTCAGTACTTC. Translated: CASSPRAAALAKNIQYF. The chain employs TRBV5-6 and TRBJ2-4; D is perhaps TRBD1 (5 bases). Germline CDR1 SGHDT, CDR2 YYEEEE. The ends were cut back, 4 bases at V and 0 bases at J, with 17 bases in the middle. This CDR3 spans 17 amino acids.

CDR3 sequence: CASSLMSTTEAFF. In DNA form, the CDR3 reads TGTGCCAGCAGTCTGATGTCGACCACTGAAGCTTTCTTT. This chain joins TRBV7-8 and TRBJ1-1; D ambiguous. This CDR3 contains 13 residues. The germline CDR1 and CDR2 sequences are SGHVS and FQNEAQ. Trimming removed 6 bases at V and 4 bases at J, with 12 bases between. Full variable domain (outside the CDR3, taken from reference TRBV7-8 and TRBJ1-1): GAGVSQSPRYKVAKRGQDVALRCDPISGHVSLFWYQQALGQGPEFLTYFQNEAQLDKSGLPSDRFFAERPEGSVSTLKIQRTQQEDSAVYLCASSLMSTTEAFFGQGTRLTVV.

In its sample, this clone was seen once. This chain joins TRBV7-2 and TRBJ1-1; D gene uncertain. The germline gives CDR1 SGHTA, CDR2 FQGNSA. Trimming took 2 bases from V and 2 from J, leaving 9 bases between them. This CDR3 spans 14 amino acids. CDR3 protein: CASSLLGVNTEAFF. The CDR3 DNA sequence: TGTGCCAGCAGCTTACTCGGGGTAAACACTGAAGCTTTCTTT.

For the CDR3, the DNA is TGTGCTAGTGGCCGAGACAGGGGTCAGGATGAGCAGTTCTTC. It codes for CASGRDRGQDEQFF. The chain is built from TRBV12-5 and TRBJ2-1; TRBD1 aligns across 8 bases. The germline CDR1 and CDR2 sequences are LGHNT and FRNRAP. This CDR3 contains 14 residues. V lost 6 bases and J lost 8; bases outside the gene matches: 9.

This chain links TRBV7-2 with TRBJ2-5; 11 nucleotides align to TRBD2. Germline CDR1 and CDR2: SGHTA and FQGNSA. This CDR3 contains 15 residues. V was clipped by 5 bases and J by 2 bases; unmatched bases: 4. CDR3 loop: CASSRRLAGQETQYF. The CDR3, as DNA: TGTGCCAGCAGCCGGAGACTAGCGGGACAAGAGACCCAGTACTTC.

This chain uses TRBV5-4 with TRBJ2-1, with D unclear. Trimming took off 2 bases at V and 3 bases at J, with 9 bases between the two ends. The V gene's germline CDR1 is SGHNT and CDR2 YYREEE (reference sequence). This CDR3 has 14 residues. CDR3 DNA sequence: TGTGCCAGCAGCTTTTCGGCCGGCTACAATGAGCAGTTCTTC. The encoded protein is CASSFSAGYNEQFF. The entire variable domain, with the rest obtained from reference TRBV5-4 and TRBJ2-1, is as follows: ETGVTQSPTHLIKTRGQQVTLRCSSQSGHNTVSWYQQALGQGPQFIFQYYREEENGRGNFPPRFSGLQFPNYSSELNVNALELDDSALYLCASSFSAGYNEQFFGPGTRLTVL.

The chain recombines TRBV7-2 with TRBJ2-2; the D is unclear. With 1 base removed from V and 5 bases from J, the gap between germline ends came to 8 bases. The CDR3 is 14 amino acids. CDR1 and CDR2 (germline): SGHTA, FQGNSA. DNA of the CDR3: TGTGCCAGCAGCTTAGGGCCAATAACCGGGGAGCTGTTTTTT. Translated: CASSLGPITGELFF.

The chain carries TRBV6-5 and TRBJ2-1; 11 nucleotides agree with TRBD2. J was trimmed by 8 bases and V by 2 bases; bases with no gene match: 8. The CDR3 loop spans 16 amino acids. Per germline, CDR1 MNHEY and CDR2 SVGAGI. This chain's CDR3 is CASSYATSGRRHEQFF. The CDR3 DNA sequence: TGTGCCAGCAGTTACGCAACTAGCGGGAGAAGGCATGAGCAGTTCTTC.

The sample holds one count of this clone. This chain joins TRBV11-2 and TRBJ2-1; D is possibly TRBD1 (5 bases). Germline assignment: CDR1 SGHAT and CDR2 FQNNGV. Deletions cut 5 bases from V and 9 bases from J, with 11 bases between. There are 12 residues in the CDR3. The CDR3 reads CASSHYGAEQFF. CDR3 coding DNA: TGTGCCAGCAGCCATTATGGGGCTGAGCAGTTCTTC.

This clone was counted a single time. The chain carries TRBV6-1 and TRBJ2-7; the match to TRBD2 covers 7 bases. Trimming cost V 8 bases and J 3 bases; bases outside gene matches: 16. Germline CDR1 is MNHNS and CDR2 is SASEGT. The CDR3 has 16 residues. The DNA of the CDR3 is TGTGCCAGCGGTGGGCGGGAGCGGTCAAAAGGCTACGAGCAGTACTTC. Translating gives CASGGRERSKGYEQYF.

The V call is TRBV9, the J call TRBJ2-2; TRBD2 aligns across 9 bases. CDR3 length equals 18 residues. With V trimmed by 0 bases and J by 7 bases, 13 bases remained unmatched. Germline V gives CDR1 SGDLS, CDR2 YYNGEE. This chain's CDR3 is CASSVAPAGGGRGGELFF. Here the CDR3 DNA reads TGTGCCAGCAGCGTAGCACCAGCGGGAGGAGGGAGGGGCGGGGAGCTGTTTTTT.

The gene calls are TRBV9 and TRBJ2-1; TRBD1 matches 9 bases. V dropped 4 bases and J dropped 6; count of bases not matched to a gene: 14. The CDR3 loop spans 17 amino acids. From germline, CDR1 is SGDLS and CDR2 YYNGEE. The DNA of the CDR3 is TGTGCCAGCAGCCCACACCCCTTTGGGACAGGGTCCAATGAGCAGTTCTTC. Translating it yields CASSPHPFGTGSNEQFF. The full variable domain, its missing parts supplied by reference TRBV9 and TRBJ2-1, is DSGVTQTPKHLITATGQRVTLRCSPRSGDLSVYWYQQSLDQGLQFLIQYYNGEERAKGNILERFSAQQFPDLHSELNLSSLELGDSALYFCASSPHPFGTGSNEQFFGPGTRLTVL.

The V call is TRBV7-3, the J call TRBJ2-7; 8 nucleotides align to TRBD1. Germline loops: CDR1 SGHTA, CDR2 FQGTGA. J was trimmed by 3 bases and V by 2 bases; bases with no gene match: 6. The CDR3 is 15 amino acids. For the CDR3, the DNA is TGTGCCAGCAGCTTAGGCAGGGGGCCCCTCTACGAGCAGTACTTC. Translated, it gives CASSLGRGPLYEQYF.

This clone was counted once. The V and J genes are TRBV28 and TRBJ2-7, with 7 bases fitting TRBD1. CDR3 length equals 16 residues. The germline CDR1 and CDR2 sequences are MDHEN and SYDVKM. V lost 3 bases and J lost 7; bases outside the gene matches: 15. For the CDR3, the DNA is TGTGCCAGCAGTTTGCCTATGGGACAGATAGGTAAAGAGCAGTACTTC. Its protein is CASSLPMGQIGKEQYF.